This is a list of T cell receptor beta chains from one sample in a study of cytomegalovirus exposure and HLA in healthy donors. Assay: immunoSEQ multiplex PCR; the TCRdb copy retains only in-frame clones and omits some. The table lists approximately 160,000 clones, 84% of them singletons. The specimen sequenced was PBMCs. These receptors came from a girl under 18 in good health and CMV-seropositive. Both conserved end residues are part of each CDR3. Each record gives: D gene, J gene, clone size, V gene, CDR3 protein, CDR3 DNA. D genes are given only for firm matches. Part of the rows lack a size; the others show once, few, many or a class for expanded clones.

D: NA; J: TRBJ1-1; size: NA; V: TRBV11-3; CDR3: CASSSSPGTEAFF; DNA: TGTGCCAGCAGCTCATCCCCCGGGACAGAAGCTTTCTTT
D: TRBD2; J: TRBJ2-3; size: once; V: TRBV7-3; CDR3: CASSLSASGYFADTQYF; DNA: TGTGCCAGCAGCTTATCGGCTAGCGGGTATTTTGCAGATACGCAGTATTTT
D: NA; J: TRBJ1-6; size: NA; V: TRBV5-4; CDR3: CASSTLQGRVGSSPLHF; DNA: TGTGCCAGCAGCACGCTTCAGGGGAGAGTAGGAAGTTCACCCCTCCACTTT
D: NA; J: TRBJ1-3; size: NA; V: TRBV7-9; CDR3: CASSPRSGNTIYF; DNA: TGTGCCAGCAGCCCTCGCTCTGGAAACACCATATATTTT
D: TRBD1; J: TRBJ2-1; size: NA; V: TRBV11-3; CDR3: CASSLSGGDYNEQFF; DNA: TGTGCCAGCAGCTTATCAGGGGGTGACTACAATGAGCAGTTCTTC
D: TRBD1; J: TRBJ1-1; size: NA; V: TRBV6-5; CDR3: CASRSTGYSEAFF; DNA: TGTGCCAGCAGGTCGACAGGGTACTCTGAAGCTTTCTTT
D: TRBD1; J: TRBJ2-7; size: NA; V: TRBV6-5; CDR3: CASSSSTGTYEQYF; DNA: TGTGCCAGCAGTAGTTCGACAGGGACCTACGAGCAGTACTTC
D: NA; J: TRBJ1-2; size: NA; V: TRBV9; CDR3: CASSATGDPFYGYTF; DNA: TGTGCCAGCAGCGCGACAGGTGACCCTTTCTATGGCTACACCTTC
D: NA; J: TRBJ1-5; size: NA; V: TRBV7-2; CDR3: CASSSGWGNQPQHF; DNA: TGTGCCAGCAGCTCAGGGTGGGGCAATCAGCCCCAGCATTTT
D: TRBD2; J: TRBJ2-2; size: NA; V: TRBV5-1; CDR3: CASTRDGRGTGELFF; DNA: TGCGCCAGCACGCGTGATGGGAGGGGAACCGGGGAGCTGTTTTTT
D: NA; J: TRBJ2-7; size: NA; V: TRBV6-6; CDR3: CASSYAAVSSYEQYF; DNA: TGTGCCAGCAGTTACGCGGCTGTCAGCTCCTACGAGCAGTACTTC
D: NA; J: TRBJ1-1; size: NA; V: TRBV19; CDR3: CASTNGQINTEAFF; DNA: TGTGCCAGTACCAATGGACAGATTAACACTGAAGCTTTCTTT
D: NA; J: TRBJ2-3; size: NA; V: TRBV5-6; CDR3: CASSLASGTDTQYF; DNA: TGTGCCAGCAGCTTGGCTAGCGGCACAGATACGCAGTATTTT
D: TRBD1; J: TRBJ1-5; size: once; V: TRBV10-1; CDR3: CASTRDRDNSSQPQHF; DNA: TGCGCCAGCACCAGGGACAGAGATAATAGCAGTCAGCCCCAGCATTTT
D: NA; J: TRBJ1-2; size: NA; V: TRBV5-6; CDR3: CASSLILSGYTF; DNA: TGTGCCAGCAGCTTGATACTGTCTGGCTACACCTTC
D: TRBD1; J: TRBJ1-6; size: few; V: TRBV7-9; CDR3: CASSLVGQGNSPLHF; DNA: TGTGCCAGCAGCTTAGTTGGACAGGGTAATTCACCCCTCCACTTT
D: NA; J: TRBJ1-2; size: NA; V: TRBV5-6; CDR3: CASSLPGRNYGYTF; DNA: TGTGCCAGCAGCTTGCCCGGCAGGAACTATGGCTACACCTTC
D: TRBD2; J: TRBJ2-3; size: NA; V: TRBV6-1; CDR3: CASRVGGTSTDTQYF; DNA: TGTGCCAGCAGAGTCGGGGGGACTAGCACAGATACGCAGTATTTT
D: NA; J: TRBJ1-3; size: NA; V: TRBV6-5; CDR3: CASSYGGSGNTIYF; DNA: TGTGCCAGCAGTTACGGCGGCTCTGGAAACACCATATATTTT
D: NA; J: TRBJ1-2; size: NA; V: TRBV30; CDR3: CAWSVPRGNGYTF; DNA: TGTGCCTGGAGTGTACCAAGAGGTAATGGCTACACCTTC